The clone carrying this T cell receptor (beta chain) is a singleton in its sample. Antigen specificity is unknown. This CDR3 fails to terminate in the conserved phenylalanine or tryptophan, so it likely reflects a read error. CDR3 length: 19 amino acids. CDR1 is SNHLY, CDR2 FYNNEI, per germline. The sample belongs to a study of T-cell reconstitution after alpha-beta-depleted transplantation in children. General observations from the study: By one year post-transplant, T-cell counts and diversity largely arose from T cells that were newly produced. The origin of alpha-beta T cells about two months after transplant was reportedly several hundred expanded graft clones. Diversity of TCRbeta at day 60 was high in some patients, arising from surviving recipient T cells and thymic progenitors.

As it was prepared, the TCRbeta library received unique molecular identifiers. TCRdb reprocessed the PCR reads with MiXCR, giving one entry per CDR3 protein. The sample consists of hundreds of thousands of distinct CDR3 sequences, about 15% of them appearing once. The TCR was taken from a male patient under 18 who had a stem cell transplant for acute lymphoblastic leukemia, so the T cells may come from the graft donor. The V gene is TRBV2, the J gene TRBJ2-2, with TRBD2 matching 7 bases. Sequenced here: PBMCs, mostly from graft donor cells, sampled 360 days after TCRalphabeta/CD19-depleted stem cell transplant. CDR3 in DNA: TGTACCAGCAGTTCCCTGGGTGCTAGCGGAGAACGAGGGACCGGGGAGCTGTTTTCT. Translating it yields CTSSSLGASGERGTGELFS.